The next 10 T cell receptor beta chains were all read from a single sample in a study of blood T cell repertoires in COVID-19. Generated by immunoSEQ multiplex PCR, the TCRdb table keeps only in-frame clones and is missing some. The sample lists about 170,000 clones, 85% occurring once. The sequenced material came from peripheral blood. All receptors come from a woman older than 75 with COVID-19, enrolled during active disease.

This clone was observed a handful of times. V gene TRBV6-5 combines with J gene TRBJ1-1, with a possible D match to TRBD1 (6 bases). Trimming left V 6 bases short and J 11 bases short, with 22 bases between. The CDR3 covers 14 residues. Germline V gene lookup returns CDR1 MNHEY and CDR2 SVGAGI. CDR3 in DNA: TGTGCCAGCAGGCCGCGGGGGCTCGCCTTCGGGGCTTTCTTT. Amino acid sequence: CASRPRGLAFGAFF.

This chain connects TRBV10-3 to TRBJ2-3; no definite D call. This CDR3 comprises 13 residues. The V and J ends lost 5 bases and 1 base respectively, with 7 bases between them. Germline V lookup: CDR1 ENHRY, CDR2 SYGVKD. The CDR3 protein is CAISFQGTDTQYF. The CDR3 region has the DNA TGTGCCATCAGTTTCCAGGGCACAGATACGCAGTATTTT.

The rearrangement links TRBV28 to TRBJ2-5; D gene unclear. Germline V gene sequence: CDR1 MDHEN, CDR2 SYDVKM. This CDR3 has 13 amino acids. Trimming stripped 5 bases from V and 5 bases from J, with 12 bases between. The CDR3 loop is CASSVDPLETQYF. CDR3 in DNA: TGTGCCAGCAGTGTAGATCCCCTTGAGACCCAGTACTTC.

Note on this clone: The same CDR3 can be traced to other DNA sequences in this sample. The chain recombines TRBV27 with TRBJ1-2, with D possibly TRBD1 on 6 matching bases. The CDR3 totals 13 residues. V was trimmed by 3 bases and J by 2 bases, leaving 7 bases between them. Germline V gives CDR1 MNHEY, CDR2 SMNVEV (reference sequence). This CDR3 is CASSFTGNYGYTF. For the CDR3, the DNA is TGTGCCAGCAGTTTCACAGGGAACTATGGCTACACCTTC.

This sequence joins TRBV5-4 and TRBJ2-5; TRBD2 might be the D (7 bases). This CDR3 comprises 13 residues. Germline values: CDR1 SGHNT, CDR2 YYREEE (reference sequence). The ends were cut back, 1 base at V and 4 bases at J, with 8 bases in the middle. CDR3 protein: CASSLRGGETQYF. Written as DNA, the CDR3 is TGTGCCAGCAGCTTGAGGGGGGGAGAGACCCAGTACTTC.

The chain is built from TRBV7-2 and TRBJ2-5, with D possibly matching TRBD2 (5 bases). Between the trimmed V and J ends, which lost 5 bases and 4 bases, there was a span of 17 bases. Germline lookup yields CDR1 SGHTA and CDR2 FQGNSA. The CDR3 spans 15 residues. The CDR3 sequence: CASSPRWRSLETQYF. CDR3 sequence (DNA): TGTGCCAGCAGCCCGAGATGGAGGTCCTTAGAGACCCAGTACTTC.

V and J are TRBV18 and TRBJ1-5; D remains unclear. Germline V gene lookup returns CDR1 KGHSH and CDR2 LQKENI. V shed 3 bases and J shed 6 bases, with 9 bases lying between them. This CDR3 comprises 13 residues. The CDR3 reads CASSPGGTQPQHF. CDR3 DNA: TGTGCCAGCTCACCCGGCGGCACTCAGCCCCAGCATTTT. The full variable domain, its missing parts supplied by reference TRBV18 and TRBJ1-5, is NAGVMQNPRHLVRRRGQEARLRCSPMKGHSHVYWYRQLPEEGLKFMVYLQKENIIDESGMPKERFSAEFPKEGPSILRIQQVVRGDSAAYFCASSPGGTQPQHFGDGTRLSIL.

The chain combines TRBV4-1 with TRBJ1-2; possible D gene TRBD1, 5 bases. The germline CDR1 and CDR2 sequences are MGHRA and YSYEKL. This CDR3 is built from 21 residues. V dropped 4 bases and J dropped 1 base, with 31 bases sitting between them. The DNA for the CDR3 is TGCGCCAGCAGCCCCCCAGCGGGGAACAGGCCCTTGTCACTGGTTAACTATGGCTACACCTTC. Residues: CASSPPAGNRPLSLVNYGYTF.

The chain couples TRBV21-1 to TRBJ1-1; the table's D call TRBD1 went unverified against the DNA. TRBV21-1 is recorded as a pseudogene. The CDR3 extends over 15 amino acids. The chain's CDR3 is CASSKSLRANTEAFF. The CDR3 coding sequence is TGTGCCAGCAGCAAATCGCTCAGGGCTAACACTGAAGCTTTCTTT.

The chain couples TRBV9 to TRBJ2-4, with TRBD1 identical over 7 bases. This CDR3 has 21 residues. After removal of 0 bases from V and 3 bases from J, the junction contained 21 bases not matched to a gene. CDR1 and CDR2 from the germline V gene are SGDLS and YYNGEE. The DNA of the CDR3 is TGTGCCAGCAGCGTAGGAATGGGGCGGACAGGCGGTCGAATGAACAAAAACATTCAGTACTTC. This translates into CASSVGMGRTGGRMNKNIQYF.